The rows below give T cell receptor beta chains drawn from one sample of a study of blood T cell repertoires in COVID-19. Some clones are missing from TCRdb's copy, which holds only in-frame ones; the method was immunoSEQ multiplex PCR. The table records about 71,000 clones, 82% of them present only once. The specimen was peripheral blood. These receptors were collected from a woman at least 80 years old with acute or convalescent COVID-19. CDR3s include the opening cysteine and the closing phenylalanine or tryptophan. D genes are given only for firm matches. The size entry is marked missing in some rows and otherwise reads once, few, many or a size class.

TRBJ2-3 | NA | TRBD2 | TRBV11-1 | CASTDGGLAGADTQYF | TGTGCCAGCACCGACGGGGGGCTAGCGGGAGCAGATACGCAGTATTTT
TRBJ1-2 | NA | TRBD1 | TRBV28 | CASKPRDRVIYGYTF | TGTGCCAGCAAACCCCGGGACAGGGTAATATATGGCTACACCTTC
TRBJ2-7 | NA | TRBD2 | TRBV2 | CASTLLAGGPYEQYF | TGTGCCAGCACCTTACTAGCGGGAGGCCCCTACGAGCAGTACTTC
TRBJ2-3 | NA | NA | TRBV4-1 | CASSQDVSTQYF | TGCGCCAGCAGCCAAGATGTCTCTACGCAGTATTTT
TRBJ2-2 | NA | TRBD2 | TRBV6-1 | CASSELNSASGRIAGELFF | TGTGCCAGCAGTGAATTAAATTCGGCTAGCGGGAGAATTGCCGGGGAGCTGTTTTTT
TRBJ1-1 | few | NA | TRBV2 | CASGGVQGTEAFF | TGTGCCAGCGGAGGAGTCCAAGGAACTGAAGCTTTCTTT
TRBJ2-7 | many | TRBD2 | TRBV19 | CASSIALAGYEQYF | TGTGCCAGTAGTATAGCTCTAGCGGGCTACGAGCAGTACTTC
TRBJ2-3 | NA | TRBD1 | TRBV30 | CAWSPLGTGLSTDTQYF | TGTGCCTGGAGCCCGCTCGGGACAGGGCTTAGCACAGATACGCAGTATTTT
TRBJ2-2 | few | TRBD1 | TRBV27 | CASSLLTGVYTGELFF | TGTGCCAGCAGTTTATTGACAGGGGTATACACCGGGGAGCTGTTTTTT
TRBJ1-1 | NA | NA | TRBV7-2 | CASSFWGGTEAFF | TGTGCCAGCAGCTTTTGGGGCGGCACTGAAGCTTTCTTT
TRBJ1-4 | NA | TRBD1 | TRBV9 | CASSLRQGDEKLFF | TGTGCCAGCAGCCTACGACAGGGTGATGAAAAACTGTTTTTT
TRBJ1-4 | NA | NA | TRBV3-1/TRBV3-2 | CASSQDYRVNEKLFF | TGTGCCAGCAGCCAAGATTACAGGGTGAATGAAAAACTGTTTTTT
TRBJ2-1 | NA | NA | TRBV27 | CASSAYGHSIYNEQFF | TGTGCCAGCAGTGCCTATGGACACAGCATCTACAATGAGCAGTTCTTC
TRBJ2-1 | NA | TRBD1 | TRBV19 | CASSRTGADNEQFF | TGTGCCAGCTCAAGGACAGGGGCAGACAATGAGCAGTTCTTC
TRBJ1-1 | NA | NA | TRBV29-1 | CSVSPMNTEAFF | TGCAGCGTCTCTCCTATGAACACTGAAGCTTTCTTT
TRBJ2-5 | NA | TRBD1 | TRBV7-9 | CASSFPRTGIRLETQYF | TGTGCCAGCAGCTTCCCCCGGACAGGAATAAGATTGGAGACCCAGTACTTC
TRBJ2-1 | NA | NA | TRBV1 | CTSSLGTSGSNEQFF | TGCACCAGCAGCCTTGGGACTAGCGGGAGCAATGAGCAGTTCTTC
TRBJ2-2 | few | TRBD1 | TRBV6-2/TRBV6-3 | CASSYRPGQGFAGELFF | TGTGCCAGCAGTTACCGACCGGGACAGGGGTTCGCCGGGGAGCTGTTTTTT
TRBJ1-3 | NA | NA | TRBV18 | CASSPRELSGNTIYF | TGTGCCAGCTCACCACGGGAGCTCTCTGGAAACACCATATATTTT
TRBJ2-7 | NA | TRBD2 | TRBV7-3 | CASSSGGSSYEQYF | TGTGCCAGCAGCTCCGGGGGGAGCTCCTACGAGCAGTACTTC
TRBJ2-2 | NA | TRBD1 | TRBV27 | CASSWGQLVNTGELFF | TGTGCCAGCAGTTGGGGACAGTTGGTGAACACCGGGGAGCTGTTTTTT
TRBJ2-7 | NA | NA | TRBV9 | CASSVGVGVEGAEQYF | TGTGCCAGCAGCGTAGGGGTTGGCGTCGAAGGGGCCGAGCAGTACTTC
TRBJ2-2 | NA | NA | TRBV29-1 | CSVEGQGITGELFF | TGCAGCGTTGAGGGCCAGGGTATAACCGGGGAGCTGTTTTTT
TRBJ2-1 | NA | TRBD2 | TRBV27 | CASTLGAGGHNEQFF | TGTGCCAGCACCCTAGGGGCGGGAGGGCACAATGAGCAGTTCTTC
TRBJ2-3 | once | NA | TRBV5-4 | CASSLILSGLGTDTQYF | TGTGCCAGCAGCCTAATTTTATCGGGACTCGGTACAGATACGCAGTATTTT
TRBJ2-7 | NA | NA | TRBV28 | CASSPQGFYEQYF | TGTGCCAGCAGTCCACAGGGTTTCTACGAGCAGTACTTC
TRBJ1-5 | NA | TRBD1 | TRBV6-5 | CASRSGQGYGQPQHF | TGTGCCAGCAGATCCGGACAGGGATATGGTCAGCCCCAGCATTTT
TRBJ2-1 | NA | NA | TRBV5-1 | CASSPLARNNEQFF | TGCGCCAGCAGCCCATTAGCCAGAAACAATGAGCAGTTCTTC
TRBJ2-7 | few | TRBD1 | TRBV25-1 | CASSEFGTGVEQYF | TGTGCCAGCAGTGAATTCGGGACAGGGGTCGAGCAGTACTTC
TRBJ1-1 | NA | TRBD1 | TRBV5-1 | CASRDRENTEAFF | TGCGCCAGCAGGGACAGGGAGAACACTGAAGCTTTCTTT
TRBJ1-2 | NA | NA | TRBV14 | CASSGGNYGYTF | TGTGCCAGCAGCGGAGGTAACTATGGCTACACCTTC
TRBJ2-5 | once | NA | TRBV21-1 | CASSSFLRQGMIQETQYF | TGTGCCAGCAGCAGTTTTCTAAGACAGGGAATGATCCAAGAGACCCAGTACTTC
TRBJ1-2 | NA | TRBD1 | TRBV5-1 | CASSLGTAYGYTF | TGCGCCAGCAGCCTCGGGACAGCCTATGGCTACACCTTC
TRBJ2-1 | NA | TRBD2 | TRBV27 | CASSLRAGGSYNEQFF | TGTGCCAGCAGTTTAAGGGCGGGAGGCTCCTACAATGAGCAGTTCTTC
TRBJ2-6 | NA | NA | TRBV7-2 | CASRPRSFLGANVLTF | TGTGCCAGCAGGCCGCGTTCTTTTCTGGGGGCCAACGTCCTGACTTTC
TRBJ2-2 | NA | NA | TRBV13 | CASSLWNSGELFF | TGTGCCAGCAGCTTATGGAACAGCGGGGAGCTGTTTTTT
TRBJ1-4 | NA | NA | TRBV9 | CASSVAPYEKLFF | TGTGCCAGCAGCGTAGCCCCATATGAAAAACTGTTTTTT
TRBJ2-3 | NA | TRBD2 | TRBV5-6 | CASSSPAGGGTDTQYF | TGTGCCAGCAGCTCACCAGCGGGAGGGGGCACAGATACGCAGTATTTT
TRBJ2-1 | many | NA | TRBV3-1/TRBV3-2 | CASSWLLTEQFF | TGTGCCAGCAGCTGGTTACTAACAGAGCAGTTCTTC
TRBJ1-1 | NA | TRBD1 | TRBV5-6 | CASSPAGGGGTEAFF | TGTGCCAGCAGTCCGGCGGGAGGGGGCGGGACTGAAGCTTTCTTT
TRBJ2-1 | NA | NA | TRBV6-5 | CASSSGLGNEQFF | TGTGCCAGCAGTAGCGGACTTGGGAATGAGCAGTTCTTC
TRBJ2-7 | NA | TRBD1 | TRBV18 | CASSRTGLIEQYF | TGTGCCAGCTCCAGGACAGGCTTGATAGAGCAGTACTTC
TRBJ2-5 | NA | TRBD1 | TRBV5-6 | CASSSDRAETQYF | TGTGCCAGCAGCTCGGACAGGGCGGAGACCCAGTACTTC
TRBJ1-5 | NA | TRBD1 | TRBV2 | CASSEARDSRHF | TGTGCCAGCAGTGAAGCGAGGGACAGTCGGCATTTT
TRBJ1-4 | once | NA | TRBV7-2 | CASSLVATATNEKLFF | TGTGCCAGCAGCTTAGTTGCGACAGCAACTAATGAAAAACTGTTTTTT
TRBJ2-7 | NA | TRBD1 | TRBV5-4 | CASSADARGNEQYF | TGTGCCAGCAGCGCTGATGCCAGGGGGAACGAGCAGTACTTC
TRBJ2-1 | few | NA | TRBV7-6 | CASSLALGAIYNEQFF | TGTGCCAGCAGCTTAGCGCTGGGGGCAATATACAATGAGCAGTTCTTC
TRBJ2-3 | NA | TRBD2 | TRBV3-1/TRBV3-2 | CASSLRSGGRSTDTQYF | TGTGCCAGCAGCCTTCGTAGCGGGGGCCGTAGCACAGATACGCAGTATTTT
TRBJ1-5 | NA | TRBD1 | TRBV5-4 | CASSRTGDSNQPQHF | TGTGCCAGCAGCCGGACAGGGGATAGCAATCAGCCCCAGCATTTT
TRBJ2-1 | medium-sized | NA | TRBV6-1 | CASCERKNNEQFF | TGTGCCAGCTGTGAGCGGAAAAACAATGAGCAGTTCTTC
TRBJ1-1 | NA | TRBD1 | TRBV29-1 | CSVLRTGSNTEAFF | TGCAGCGTTCTTAGGACAGGCTCGAACACTGAAGCTTTCTTT
TRBJ2-3 | NA | TRBD2 | TRBV27 | CASSAGTSGTDTQYF | TGTGCCAGCAGCGCCGGGACTAGTGGCACAGATACGCAGTATTTT
TRBJ1-5 | NA | TRBD1 | TRBV4-1 | CASSQDGTGYDNQPQHF | TGCGCCAGCAGCCAAGACGGGACAGGGTACGACAATCAGCCCCAGCATTTT